The 5 T cell receptor beta chains presented below share a single source sample, sequenced in a study of cytomegalovirus exposure and HLA in healthy donors. PCR involved 60 Vbeta and 13 Jbeta primers. TCRdb's table, derived via immunoSEQ multiplex PCR, lists solely in-frame clones and lacks some. The table shows around 54,000 clones, with approximately 86% occurring only once. Source material: PBMCs. The receptors shown here come from a woman aged 18 to 35 in good health and CMV-seronegative.

The rearrangement uses TRBV4-2 and TRBJ2-7; 11 bases are shared with TRBD2. Trimming at V came to 2 bases and at J to 2 bases, leaving 11 bases not matched to a gene. The CDR3 sequence is 18 residues long. Germline V gene data show CDR1 as LGHNA and CDR2 as YNFKEQ. The DNA for the CDR3 is TGTGCCAGCAGCCAAATAGCGGGAGGGAGCTTATTGGCCTACGAGCAGTACTTC. Amino acids: CASSQIAGGSLLAYEQYF.

The CDR3 reads CASSPPKGAHGYTF. CDR3 in DNA: TGCGCCAGCAGCCCTCCAAAGGGGGCCCATGGCTACACCTTC. This sequence joins TRBV4-1 and TRBJ1-2; 7 nucleotides align to TRBD1. The CDR3 consists of 14 residues. Trimming took 4 bases from V and 6 from J; bases not matched to a gene: 8. Germline V CDR1 and CDR2: MGHRA, YSYEKL.

This chain links TRBV28 with TRBJ2-7, with 9 bases identical to TRBD2. CDR1 is MDHEN and CDR2 is SYDVKM in the germline V gene. The CDR3 has 16 amino acids. With 5 bases clipped from V and 6 bases from J, the junction kept 14 bases outside the gene matches. This CDR3 is CASSDNPGTSNLEQYF. The CDR3 region has the DNA TGTGCCAGCAGTGACAACCCCGGGACTAGCAATCTCGAGCAGTACTTC. Looking up the rest from reference TRBV28 and TRBJ2-7 gives the full variable domain: DVKVTQSSRYLVKRTGEKVFLECVQDMDHENMFWYRQDPGLGLRLIYFSYDVKMKEKGDIPEGYSVSREKKERFSLILESASTNQTSMYLCASSDNPGTSNLEQYFGPGTRLTVT.

The chain links TRBV5-1 to TRBJ2-7; TRBD1 aligns across 9 bases. V trimming: 3 bases; J trimming: 3 bases; junction bases outside the gene matches: 7. Germline-derived CDR1 and CDR2 are SGHRS and YFSETQ. The CDR3 contains 15 residues. The CDR3 here is CASSSRQGVNYEQYF. In DNA form, the CDR3 reads TGCGCCAGCAGCTCGAGACAGGGGGTGAACTACGAGCAGTACTTC.

In DNA form, the CDR3 reads TGTGCCAGCAGGGGGACAGGGAAAGATTGGGAGACCCAGTACTTC. This sequence encodes CASRGTGKDWETQYF. The J gene is TRBJ2-5, the V gene TRBV2; 9 nucleotides agree with TRBD1. CDR1 and CDR2 (germline): SNHLY, FYNNEI. This CDR3 has 15 residues. With 6 bases clipped from V and 5 bases from J, the junction kept 10 bases outside the gene matches.